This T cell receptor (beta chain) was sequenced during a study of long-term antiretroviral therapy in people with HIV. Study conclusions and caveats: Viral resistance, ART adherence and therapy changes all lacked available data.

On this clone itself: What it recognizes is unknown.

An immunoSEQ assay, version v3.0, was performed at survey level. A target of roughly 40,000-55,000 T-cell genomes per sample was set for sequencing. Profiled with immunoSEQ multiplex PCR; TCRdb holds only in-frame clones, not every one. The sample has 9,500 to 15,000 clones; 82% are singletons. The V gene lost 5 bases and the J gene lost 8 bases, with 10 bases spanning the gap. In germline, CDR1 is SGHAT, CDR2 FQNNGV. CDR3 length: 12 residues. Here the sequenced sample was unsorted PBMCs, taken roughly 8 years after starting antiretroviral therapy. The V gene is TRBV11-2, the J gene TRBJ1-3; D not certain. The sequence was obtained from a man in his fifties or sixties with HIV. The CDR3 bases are TGTGCCAGCAGCCCAAGTGGGTACACCATATATTTT. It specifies CASSPSGYTIYF.